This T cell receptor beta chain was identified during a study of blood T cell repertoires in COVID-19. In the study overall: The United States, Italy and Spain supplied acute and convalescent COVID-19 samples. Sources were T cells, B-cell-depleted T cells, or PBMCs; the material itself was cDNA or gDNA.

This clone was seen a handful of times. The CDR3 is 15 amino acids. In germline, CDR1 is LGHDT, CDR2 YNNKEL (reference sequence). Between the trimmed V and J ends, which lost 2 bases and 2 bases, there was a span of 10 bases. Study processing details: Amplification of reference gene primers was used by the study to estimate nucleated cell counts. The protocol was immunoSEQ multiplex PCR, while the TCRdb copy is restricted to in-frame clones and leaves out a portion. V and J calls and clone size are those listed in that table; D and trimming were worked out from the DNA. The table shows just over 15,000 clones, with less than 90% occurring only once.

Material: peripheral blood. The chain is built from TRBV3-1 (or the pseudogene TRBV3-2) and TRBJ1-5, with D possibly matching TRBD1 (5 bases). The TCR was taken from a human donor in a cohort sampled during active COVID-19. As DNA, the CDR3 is TGTGCCAGCAGCCAATCAGGGCCTGGCAATCAGCCCCAGCATTTT. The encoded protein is CASSQSGPGNQPQHF.